The clone carrying this T cell receptor (beta chain) was seen just once. Antigen: not known. The treatment: roughly 10-day PBMC culture with coronavirus spike peptide pools or control peptides (ViraFEST assay). The entry originates in a study of vaccination and CD4 T cells after COVID-19. Study-level information: Collection of post-vaccine samples followed dose two by a median around 72 days, spanning a range of 14 to 241. Overlapping SARS-CoV-2, HCoV-NL63, HCoV-OC43 and HCoV-229E spike peptides were used to stimulate cells.

Overall study findings and caveats: 304 of 307 vaccine-specific clones from convalescent patients were spike mono-reactive.

The Oncomine TCR Beta short-read assay was what sequenced the DNA obtained from cultured CD4+ T cells. The authors extracted genomic DNA from cultured CD4+ T cells. In TCRdb, the PCR reads were re-called with MiXCR into one record per CDR3 protein. Here the sample spans approximately 16,000 distinct CDR3 sequences, 30% being singletons. The CDR3 has 16 amino acids. V was clipped by 4 bases and J by 4 bases; unmatched bases: 6. CDR1 and CDR2 (germline): SNHLY, FYNNEI. The rearrangement links TRBV2 to TRBJ2-6; 8 bases align to TRBD1. The sequenced material came from cultured CD4+ T cells from blood. The receptor's source is a human donor with COVID-19. CDR3 in DNA: TGTGCCAGCAGTGCTCGGACAGGGTGGGGGGCCAACGTCCTGACTTTC. Translated, it gives CASSARTGWGANVLTF.